This entry lists 20 T cell receptor beta chains sequenced from one sample in a study of human T cells and chemical hapten exposure. Time point indicated: healthy volunteer bleed at 6 weeks. The total RNA was obtained from whole blood that was not fractionated. Using its own MiXCR run on the RACE reads, TCRdb lists one record per CDR3 protein. The data hold approximately 79,000 distinct CDR3 sequences, with over 8.5% observed a single time. Sample: whole blood. These receptors all come from a male donor in good health. Some clones in this sample may be carry-over from other donors' samples.

In its sample, this clonotype was seen a few times. The chain carries TRBV20-1 and TRBJ2-7; possible D gene TRBD2, 5 bases. V lost 3 bases and J 2 bases, leaving 11 bases between the germline ends. The CDR3 spans 13 residues. From germline, CDR1 is DFQATT and CDR2 SNEGSKA (reference sequence). CDR3 in amino acids: CSASPGGPYEQYF. For the CDR3, the DNA is TGCAGTGCTAGCCCCGGAGGACCCTACGAGCAGTACTTC.

CDR3 nucleotide sequence: TGTGCCAGCATGGGACCCCCCGGGCCTCCTTACTCTGGGGCCAACGTCCTGACTTTC. This encodes CASMGPPGPPYSGANVLTF. This rearrangement joins TRBV25-1 to TRBJ2-6, with D tentatively TRBD1 or TRBD2 (5 bases each). Looked up from germline, CDR1 is MGHDK and CDR2 is SYGVNS. Trimming removed 7 bases at V and 0 bases at J, with 22 bases between. The CDR3 has 19 residues.

This clonotype showed up many times. V is TRBV25-1 and J is TRBJ2-7, with 8 bases aligning to TRBD2. V trimming: 5 bases; J trimming: 2 bases; junction bases outside the gene matches: 5. CDR1 and CDR2 (germline): MGHDK, SYGVNS. The CDR3 has 14 amino acids. The CDR3, as DNA: TGTGCCAGCAGTCCCGGACTAGCCGCCTACGAGCAGTACTTC. Protein sequence: CASSPGLAAYEQYF.

This clonotype occurred many times. The rearrangement uses TRBV3-1 and TRBJ2-4; possible D gene TRBD1, 6 bases. The CDR3 runs to 17 residues. Germline V gives CDR1 LGHDT, CDR2 YNNKEL (reference sequence). The germline V and J ends were trimmed by 0 bases and 0 bases, with 12 bases remaining between them. This chain's CDR3 is CASSQDSGVLAKNIQYF. The CDR3 DNA reads as TGTGCCAGCAGCCAAGATTCAGGGGTTCTAGCCAAAAACATTCAGTACTTC.

The table lists this clonotype with a few counts. The chain carries TRBV3-1 and TRBJ1-6; D is perhaps TRBD1 (6 bases). CDR1 and CDR2 from the germline V gene are LGHDT and YNNKEL (reference sequence). The CDR3 has 13 residues. V was trimmed by 4 bases and J by 8 bases, leaving 9 bases between them. The CDR3 loop reads CASSLNRDSPLHF. CDR3 nucleotide sequence: TGTGCCAGCAGCCTGAACAGGGATTCACCCCTCCACTTT.

Only a few counts were recorded for this clonotype. The chain carries TRBV6-6 and TRBJ2-3, with D tentatively TRBD2 (5 bases). The CDR3 consists of 13 residues. The V gene lost 8 bases and the J gene lost 6 bases, with 15 bases spanning the gap. Germline CDR1 is MNHNY and CDR2 is SVGAGI (reference sequence). CDR3 bases: TGTGCCAGCTCCGTCTACCTAGCCGATACGCAGTATTTT. This codes for CASSVYLADTQYF.

This clonotype was seen many times. The chain has TRBV29-1 and TRBJ2-7, with 15 bases matching TRBD2. CDR3 size: 18 residues. Per the germline V gene, CDR1 is SQVTM and CDR2 is ANQGSEA. V lost 0 bases and J lost 4; bases outside the gene matches: 10. The CDR3 protein is CSVEDRGLAGGEKYEQYF. CDR3 nucleotide sequence: TGCAGCGTTGAAGATCGTGGACTAGCGGGAGGGGAAAAGTACGAGCAGTACTTC.

Many counts were recorded for this clonotype. This chain uses TRBV29-1 with TRBJ1-5; unclear D gene. Germline CDR1 and CDR2: SQVTM and ANQGSEA. The length of the CDR3 is 16 residues. Trimming removed 1 base at V and 2 bases at J, with 15 bases between. CDR3: CSVEVPPKKGNQPQHF. The DNA of the CDR3 is TGCAGCGTTGAAGTCCCTCCCAAAAAGGGCAATCAGCCCCAGCATTTT.

V usage is TRBV7-8 and J usage is TRBJ2-1; the match to TRBD2 covers 10 bases. The ends lost 5 bases at V and 6 bases at J; junction bases unmatched: 7. The length of the CDR3 is 15 residues. Germline V gene sequence: CDR1 SGHVS, CDR2 FQNEAQ. Here the CDR3 DNA reads TGTGCCAGCAGCCCCGCTAGCGGGAGCCCCAATGAGCAGTTCTTC. Residues: CASSPASGSPNEQFF.

This clonotype appeared many times. V and J are TRBV7-9 and TRBJ1-5, with TRBD1 identical over 7 bases. Germline CDR1 SEHNR, CDR2 FQNEAQ (reference sequence). Unmatched junction bases numbered 3, after V lost 4 bases and J lost 3 bases. The length of the CDR3 is 14 residues. The CDR3 sequence: CASSSGGPNQPQHF. The DNA of the CDR3 is TGTGCCAGCAGCTCAGGGGGACCCAATCAGCCCCAGCATTTT.

The sample holds a few counts of this clonotype. This rearrangement joins TRBV14 to TRBJ2-1; no clear D gene. Trimming shortened V by 4 bases and J by 6 bases, and 19 bases separated the two germline ends. The CDR3 runs 16 residues. The germline gives CDR1 SGHDN, CDR2 FVKESK. The CDR3 sequence: CASSREVGMVVNEQFF. The CDR3 region has the DNA TGTGCCAGCAGCCGCGAGGTGGGGATGGTTGTCAATGAGCAGTTCTTC.

The chain couples TRBV28 to TRBJ2-6; D possibly corresponds to TRBD1 (6 bases). This CDR3 has 15 amino acids. Germline assignment: CDR1 MDHEN and CDR2 SYDVKM. With 5 bases removed from V and 2 bases from J, the gap between germline ends came to 10 bases. In DNA, the CDR3 is TGTGCCAGCAGTGCGGCAGGGGCTGGGGCCAACGTCCTGACTTTC. It encodes CASSAAGAGANVLTF.

This chain uses TRBV5-5 with TRBJ2-7; 7 bases are shared with TRBD2. Germline-derived CDR1 and CDR2 are SGHKS and YYEKEE (reference sequence). CDR3 length: 16 amino acids. V was clipped by 1 base and J by 0 bases; unmatched bases: 7. The CDR3 sequence is CASSLISGRSSYEQYF. CDR3 nucleotide sequence: TGTGCCAGCAGCTTGATTTCCGGGAGGAGCTCCTACGAGCAGTACTTC.

This clonotype was picked up many times. The CDR3 loop reads CASSLVGSLRSGYTF. CDR3 nucleotides: TGTGCCAGCAGTTTAGTTGGCAGCCTCAGGAGTGGCTACACCTTC. The chain recombines TRBV12-3 or TRBV12-4 with TRBJ1-2; no clear D gene. This CDR3 has 15 residues. Trimming cost V 1 base and J 7 bases, with 16 bases left between them.

The chain uses TRBV29-1 and TRBJ2-5; TRBD1 is a possible D gene (6 bases). The germline CDR1 and CDR2 sequences are SQVTM and ANQGSEA. Between the trimmed V and J ends, which lost 3 bases and 4 bases, there was a span of 12 bases. The CDR3 has 13 amino acids. CDR3 sequence: CSVEGRGRETQYF. CDR3 bases: TGCAGCGTTGAGGGCAGGGGAAGAGAGACCCAGTACTTC.

The J gene is TRBJ2-7, the V gene TRBV20-1, with D perhaps being TRBD1 or TRBD2 (6 bases each). The V gene lost 0 bases and the J gene lost 10 bases, with 22 bases spanning the gap. This CDR3 has 15 amino acids. Germline CDR1 and CDR2: DFQATT and SNEGSKA (reference sequence). The CDR3 bases are TGCAGTGCTAGAGATACCCGGGGGCCTGCCTGGGAACAGTACTTC. It yields the protein CSARDTRGPAWEQYF.

There are many counts of this clonotype. The gene calls are TRBV20-1 and TRBJ1-6; a possible D gene is TRBD1 (6 bases). The CDR3 sequence is 18 residues long. Trimming pared 1 base from V and 0 bases from J, leaving 16 bases between. Germline CDR1 is DFQATT and CDR2 is SNEGSKA (reference sequence). The CDR3, as DNA: TGCAGTGCTAGAGGCCCCCACCAGGGGAGCTCCTATAATTCACCCCTCCACTTT. As protein: CSARGPHQGSSYNSPLHF.

The J gene is TRBJ1-2, the V gene TRBV25-1; D unclear. The V gene's germline CDR1 is MGHDK and CDR2 SYGVNS. V was shortened by 6 bases and J by 6 bases, with 14 bases between the two germline ends. The CDR3 runs 13 residues. CDR3 in amino acids: CASSGDGHDGYTF. The CDR3 bases are TGTGCCAGCAGCGGGGATGGGCACGATGGCTACACCTTC.

The rearrangement links TRBV20-1 to TRBJ1-1, with D maybe TRBD1 (5 bases). V was shortened by 6 bases and J by 0 bases, with 14 bases between the two germline ends. The CDR3 contains 14 residues. Germline CDR1 and CDR2: DFQATT and SNEGSKA (reference sequence). CDR3 DNA sequence: TGCAGTGCGACCTTAGACAGCCTGAACACTGAAGCTTTCTTT. This translates into CSATLDSLNTEAFF.

This clonotype was counted between two and nine times. The chain joins TRBV2 to TRBJ1-2, with D maybe TRBD1 (6 bases). V was pared by 3 bases and J by 0 bases, with 14 bases between. The germline CDR1 and CDR2 sequences are SNHLY and FYNNEI. The CDR3 totals 16 residues. The CDR3 here is CASSDHWAGANYGYTF. The CDR3 DNA sequence: TGTGCCAGCAGTGACCACTGGGCAGGGGCTAACTATGGCTACACCTTC. Looking up the rest from reference TRBV2 and TRBJ1-2 gives the full variable domain: EPEVTQTPSHQVTQMGQEVILRCVPISNHLYFYWYRQILGQKVEFLVSFYNNEISEKSEIFDDQFSVERPDGSNFTLKIRSTKLEDSAMYFCASSDHWAGANYGYTFGSGTRLTVV.